This T cell receptor (beta chain) was recorded in a study of radiation and T cells in renal cell carcinoma. General study findings and limits: No pretreatment tumor biopsies were available for baseline clonotypes. From baseline, blood top tumor clonotypes peaked at 2 weeks post-radiation.

The time point here: blood 2 weeks post-SBRT. Specified treatment: 15 Gy SBRT to primary tumor, nephrectomy 4 weeks later. Radiation-treated patients gave blood at baseline, week 2 and week 4. Clear cell pathology was present in this patient's renal cell carcinoma. Sequencing used immunoSEQ multiplex PCR; TCRdb keeps in-frame clones, though not all of them. The sample comprises about 150,000 clones, roughly 89% of which are singletons, and over 10% rests with the top ten. Comments on this clone: Its antigen is undetermined.

Per germline, CDR1 SQVTM and CDR2 ANQGSEA. V dropped 6 bases and J dropped 0; count of bases not matched to a gene: 4. The CDR3 covers 13 residues. This chain joins TRBV29-1 and TRBJ1-2, with 7 bases identical to TRBD1. The sequence was collected from a woman in her forties or fifties with renal cell carcinoma. The sequencing here drew on blood, taken from a patient whose treatment included radiotherapy and nephrectomy. The CDR3 DNA reads TGCAGCGTGGGGGACAGAGCTAACTATGGCTACACCTTC. Translating gives CSVGDRANYGYTF. Filled out from reference TRBV29-1 and TRBJ1-2, the complete variable domain reads SAVISQKPSRDICQRGTSLTIQCQVDSQVTMMFWYRQQPGQSLTLIATANQGSEATYESGFVIDKFPISRPNLTFSTLTVSNMSPEDSSIYLCSVGDRANYGYTFGSGTRLTVV.